The 17 T cell receptor beta chains given below trace back to one sample, sequenced in a study of T cell repertoires in cytomegalovirus infection. Each CDR3 protein is one row after TCRdb ran MiXCR on the reads. The sample lists about 400,000 distinct CDR3 sequences, around a sixth seen once, with 8.7% in the top ten. Source material: PBMCs. The receptors come from a human donor in good health (CMV status not recorded). Some clones in this sample may be carry-over from other donors' samples.

The V call is TRBV6-6, the J call TRBJ2-7; 14 nucleotides agree with TRBD2. Germline lookup yields CDR1 MNHNY and CDR2 SVGAGI (reference sequence). After removal of 5 bases from V and 5 bases from J, the junction contained 2 bases not matched to a gene. The CDR3 length is 14 residues. Here the CDR3 DNA reads TGTGCCAGCAGTGGGACTAGCGGGGGCCACGAGCAGTACTTC. It encodes CASSGTSGGHEQYF.

The chain is built from TRBV12-3 or TRBV12-4 and TRBJ2-3; TRBD2 agrees at 9 bases. With 1 base clipped from V and 2 bases from J, the junction kept 7 bases outside the gene matches. This CDR3 spans 17 amino acids. The CDR3 nucleotides are TGTGCCAGCAGTTTAGAGGCTAGCGGGGACTTCACAGATACGCAGTATTTT. It is translated as CASSLEASGDFTDTQYF.

This clonotype has a count of ten or more. The CDR3 DNA follows: TGTGCCAGCAGCTTATCAGGGGTGGACACTGAAGCTTTCTTT. Translation gives CASSLSGVDTEAFF. The rearrangement links TRBV7-2 to TRBJ1-1, with a weak D call TRBD1 (6 bases). Trimming took 2 bases from V and 3 from J, leaving 10 bases between them. Germline V lookup: CDR1 SGHTA, CDR2 FQGNSA. This CDR3 comprises 14 residues. Complete variable domain (other parts from reference TRBV7-2 and TRBJ1-1): GAGVSQSPSNKVTEKGKDVELRCDPISGHTALYWYRQSLGQGLEFLIYFQGNSAPDKSGLPSDRFSAERTGGSVSTLTIQRTQQEDSAVYLCASSLSGVDTEAFFGQGTRLTVV.

This clonotype was observed a few times. The V call is TRBV6-5, the J call TRBJ2-7; 7 positions agree with TRBD1. J was trimmed by 1 base and V by 6 bases; bases with no gene match: 9. CDR1 and CDR2 (germline): MNHEY, SVGAGI. This CDR3 region has 15 residues. The DNA of the CDR3 is TGTGCCAGCAGCCCGGATCCGGGACAGTCCTACGAGCAGTACTTC. This translates into CASSPDPGQSYEQYF.

This clonotype turned up a few times. The gene calls are TRBV11-2 and TRBJ2-5; possible D gene TRBD1, 5 bases. In germline, CDR1 is SGHAT, CDR2 FQNNGV. The CDR3 has 15 residues. Trimming removed 8 bases from V and 3 bases from J, with 19 bases in between. The CDR3 protein is CASDAAGSREETQYF. The CDR3 nucleotides are TGTGCCAGCGACGCGGCAGGGTCCAGGGAAGAGACCCAGTACTTC.

This clonotype was observed at least ten times. This chain connects TRBV7-2 to TRBJ2-5; D is perhaps TRBD1 or TRBD2 (6 bases each). Germline assignment: CDR1 SGHTA and CDR2 FQGNSA. V lost 5 bases and J 5 bases, leaving 15 bases between the germline ends. CDR3 length equals 14 residues. Here the CDR3 reads CASSPSVGGETQYF. CDR3 nucleotides: TGTGCCAGCAGCCCCTCCGTGGGGGGCGAGACCCAGTACTTC.

The count of this clonotype is one. The J gene is TRBJ2-3, the V gene TRBV18; 7 bases agree with TRBD1. CDR3 size: 14 residues. Germline-derived CDR1 and CDR2 are KGHSH and LQKENI. V was pared by 2 bases and J by 9 bases, with 8 bases of the junction left unmatched. The CDR3 here is CASSPETGPGTQYF. The CDR3 DNA reads TGTGCCAGCTCACCAGAGACAGGGCCTGGGACGCAGTATTTT. The full variable domain, its missing parts supplied by reference TRBV18 and TRBJ2-3, is NAGVMQNPRHLVRRRGQEARLRCSPMKGHSHVYWYRQLPEEGLKFMVYLQKENIIDESGMPKERFSAEFPKEGPSILRIQQVVRGDSAAYFCASSPETGPGTQYFGPGTRLTVL.

There are a few counts of this clonotype. The chain carries TRBV6-2 or TRBV6-3 and TRBJ1-2; D is perhaps TRBD1 (5 bases). Germline CDR1 is MNHEY and CDR2 is SVGEGT. CDR3 size: 13 residues. V was trimmed by 7 bases and J by 1 base, leaving 10 bases between them. Written as DNA, the CDR3 is TGTGCCAGCACCGCACAGGATAACTATGGCTACACCTTC. Translating gives CASTAQDNYGYTF.

This clonotype was observed many times. The V and J genes are TRBV7-9 and TRBJ2-7, with 7 bases fitting TRBD2. Per the germline V gene, CDR1 is SEHNR and CDR2 is FQNEAQ (reference sequence). Losses at the gene ends were 5 bases for V and 3 bases for J; bases not matched to a gene: 10. The CDR3 is made up of 15 amino acids. The CDR3 loop is CASSPFGRGIYEQYF. CDR3 coding DNA: TGTGCCAGCAGCCCGTTTGGGCGGGGGATCTACGAGCAGTACTTC. Complete variable domain (other parts from reference TRBV7-9 and TRBJ2-7): DTGVSQNPRHKITKRGQNVTFRCDPISEHNRLYWYRQTLGQGPEFLTYFQNEAQLEKSRLLSDRFSAERPKGSFSTLEIQRTEQGDSAMYLCASSPFGRGIYEQYFGPGTRLTVT.

This clonotype was seen ten or more times. This chain connects TRBV7-9 to TRBJ2-3, with unresolved D. Deletions cut 0 bases from V and 2 bases from J, with 6 bases between. Germline V CDR1 and CDR2: SEHNR, FQNEAQ (reference sequence). The CDR3 has 14 residues. The chain's CDR3 is CASSLALATDTQYF. CDR3 sequence (DNA): TGTGCCAGCAGCTTAGCGTTGGCCACAGATACGCAGTATTTT.

A remark on this clonotype: This may be a read error, as it is one base from a much larger clone. V gene TRBV7-6 combines with J gene TRBJ2-1, with D possibly being TRBD1 (6 bases). CDR3 size: 14 residues. CDR1 and CDR2 (germline): SGHVS, FNYEAQ. The CDR3 loop reads CASSLAGAPNEQLF. CDR3 nucleotide sequence: TGTGCCAGCAGCTTAGCGGGGGCCCCAAATGAGCAGCTCTTC.

In its sample, this clonotype was seen many times. The CDR3 loop is CASSLVGGRDSPLHF. As DNA, the CDR3 is TGTGCCAGCAGCTTAGTCGGGGGAAGGGATTCACCCCTCCACTTT. The gene calls are TRBV7-8 and TRBJ1-6; a possible D gene is TRBD1 (5 bases). Germline loops: CDR1 SGHVS, CDR2 FQNEAQ. The CDR3 runs 15 residues. V shed 1 base and J shed 8 bases, with 12 bases lying between them. Filled out from reference TRBV7-8 and TRBJ1-6, the complete variable domain reads GAGVSQSPRYKVAKRGQDVALRCDPISGHVSLFWYQQALGQGPEFLTYFQNEAQLDKSGLPSDRFFAERPEGSVSTLKIQRTQQEDSAVYLCASSLVGGRDSPLHFGNGTRLTVT.

CDR3 in DNA: TGTGCCAGCAGCCCCCCGGGGGGGGGCCATCAGCCCCAGCATTTT. It specifies CASSPPGGGHQPQHF. V and J are TRBV7-9 and TRBJ1-5, with TRBD1 as a possible D gene (6 bases). With 5 bases removed from V and 5 bases from J, the gap between germline ends came to 16 bases. This CDR3 spans 15 amino acids. Germline lookup yields CDR1 SEHNR and CDR2 FQNEAQ (reference sequence).

J is TRBJ2-2 and V is TRBV6-8; TRBD2 might be the D (6 bases). This CDR3 has 16 residues. Germline lookup yields CDR1 MNHGY and CDR2 SAAAGT. V lost 7 bases and J lost 6, with 21 bases in between. CDR3 sequence reads: CASTLSSLEGPGELFF. The CDR3 coding sequence is TGTGCCAGCACCCTATCGTCTCTGGAGGGGCCCGGGGAGCTGTTTTTT.

This chain connects TRBV29-1 to TRBJ2-7; D gene ambiguous. V lost 4 bases, J lost 0 bases, and 7 bases lay in between. Germline-derived CDR1 and CDR2 are SQVTM and ANQGSEA. The CDR3 covers 12 residues. The CDR3 spells CSVVTDSYEQYF. The CDR3 coding sequence is TGCAGCGTTGTAACAGACTCCTACGAGCAGTACTTC.

This clonotype came up a few times. The J gene is TRBJ2-1, the V gene TRBV29-1; 7 bases agree with TRBD2. V was clipped by 6 bases and J by 0 bases; unmatched bases: 8. Germline lookup yields CDR1 SQVTM and CDR2 ANQGSEA. The CDR3 is 15 residues long. The CDR3 reads CSVCGLEPSYNEQFF. In DNA form, the CDR3 reads TGCAGCGTCTGCGGACTAGAACCCTCCTACAATGAGCAGTTCTTC.

V and J are TRBV7-7 and TRBJ2-1, with TRBD2 identical over 7 bases. The germline V gene encodes CDR1 SSHAT and CDR2 FNYEAQ (reference sequence). CDR3 length: 15 residues. V was pared by 5 bases and J by 2 bases, with 6 bases of the junction left unmatched. For the CDR3, the DNA is TGTGCCAGCAGCCCCCAAAGCGGGACCTACAATGAGCAGTTCTTC. It yields the protein CASSPQSGTYNEQFF.